This T cell receptor (beta chain) is drawn from a study of cytomegalovirus exposure and HLA in healthy donors. Study details: Genetic ancestry analysis placed around 76% of the 398 donors that were genotyped in the Caucasian-associated cluster.

The PCR made use of 60 Vbeta and 13 Jbeta primers. The method was immunoSEQ multiplex PCR; TCRdb's version includes in-frame clones alone and lacks a portion of them. The sample has fewer than 200,000 clones; under 80% are singletons. A word on this clone: The antigen is undetermined.

Study results and caveats: Reports indicated that the classifier achieved high specificity and sensitivity in diagnosing cytomegalovirus status. According to the study, roughly 180 TCR beta chains were cytomegalovirus-associated.

The germline V gene has CDR1 SGHTS and CDR2 YDEGEE. This CDR3 spans 14 amino acids. Trimming stripped 3 bases from V and 3 bases from J, with 10 bases between. The origin of this receptor is a human donor in good health. Sequenced: PBMCs. The V gene is TRBV5-8, the J gene TRBJ1-5; no reliable D call. CDR3 residues: CASSYPGSNQPQHF. The CDR3 region has the DNA TGTGCCAGCAGCTACCCGGGGTCCAATCAGCCCCAGCATTTT.